These 31 T cell receptor beta chains share one sample of origin, sequenced in a study of T cell repertoires in cytomegalovirus infection. TCRdb processed the reads anew with MiXCR; each CDR3 protein has one entry. Of around 500,000 distinct CDR3 sequences listed, under 45% were seen once; the top ten hold about 39%. The antigens of these receptors remain unknown. The source was cultured PBMCs, collected from culture after CMV antigen stimulation. The origin of the receptors is a human donor in good health (CMV status not recorded). Some clones in this sample may be carry-over from other donors' samples.

This chain connects TRBV28 to TRBJ1-5, with D possibly TRBD1 on 6 matching bases. This CDR3 has 13 residues. Trimming took off 3 bases at V and 8 bases at J, with 11 bases between the two ends. Per the germline V gene, CDR1 is MDHEN and CDR2 is SYDVKM. CDR3 in DNA: TGTGCCAGCAGTTTGGTCAGGGACAAGCCCCAGCATTTT. It specifies CASSLVRDKPQHF.

The genes are TRBV7-9 and TRBJ2-7; D gene uncertain. Trimming shortened V by 0 bases and J by 0 bases, and 15 bases separated the two germline ends. The CDR3 is 17 amino acids. The germline gives CDR1 SEHNR, CDR2 FQNEAQ (reference sequence). The CDR3: CASSLALGKRSSYEQYF. Written as DNA, the CDR3 is TGTGCCAGCAGCTTAGCCCTGGGGAAGAGGAGCTCCTACGAGCAGTACTTC.

The chain joins TRBV7-6 to TRBJ1-1; D remains unclear. Trimming took off 2 bases at V and 7 bases at J, with 11 bases between the two ends. Per germline, CDR1 SGHVS and CDR2 FNYEAQ. The CDR3 sequence is 13 residues long. The CDR3 DNA is TGTGCCAGCAGCTTAACGCTGGGGAGTGAAGCTTTCTTT. Translating gives CASSLTLGSEAFF. Looking up the rest from reference TRBV7-6 and TRBJ1-1 gives the full variable domain: GAGVSQSPRYKVTKRGQDVALRCDPISGHVSLYWYRQALGQGPEFLTYFNYEAQQDKSGLPNDRFSAERPEGSISTLTIQRTEQRDSAMYRCASSLTLGSEAFFGQGTRLTVV.

The chain has TRBV4-1 and TRBJ2-7; D call uncertain. The CDR3 totals 13 residues. Trimming stripped 6 bases from V and 4 bases from J, with 13 bases between. CDR1 and CDR2 from the germline V gene are MGHRA and YSYEKL. CDR3 DNA sequence: TGCGCCAGCAGTGATCTAGGCGAGTACGAGCAGTACTTC. It specifies CASSDLGEYEQYF.

The V gene is TRBV7-4, the J gene TRBJ2-7, with TRBD2 matching over 12 bases. Trimming cost V 5 bases and J 2 bases; bases outside gene matches: 10. Germline assignment: CDR1 SGHVT and CDR2 SQSDAQ. The CDR3 runs 17 residues. CDR3 coding DNA: TGTGCCAGCAGCCGGCCGACTAGCGGGAGACCCACCTACGAGCAGTACTTC. It codes for CASSRPTSGRPTYEQYF.

This clonotype was counted only a few times. The chain joins TRBV7-8 to TRBJ2-2, with TRBD2 matching over 7 bases. Germline values: CDR1 SGHVS, CDR2 FQNEAQ. With 3 bases clipped from V and 3 bases from J, the junction kept 7 bases outside the gene matches. The CDR3 covers 16 residues. CDR3 nucleotides: TGTGCCAGCAGCTTGGTTAGGACTAGGGACACCGGGGAGCTGTTTTTT. It is translated as CASSLVRTRDTGELFF. The whole variable domain, filled in from reference TRBV7-8 and TRBJ2-2, reads GAGVSQSPRYKVAKRGQDVALRCDPISGHVSLFWYQQALGQGPEFLTYFQNEAQLDKSGLPSDRFFAERPEGSVSTLKIQRTQQEDSAVYLCASSLVRTRDTGELFFGEGSRLTVL.

The chain combines TRBV10-3 with TRBJ1-1; D call uncertain. Germline assignment: CDR1 ENHRY and CDR2 SYGVKD. V was shortened by 6 bases and J by 6 bases, with 14 bases between the two germline ends. CDR3 length: 13 amino acids. The CDR3 DNA reads as TGTGCCATCAGCCCCCTATCGATGGCTGAAGCTTTCTTT. This translates into CAISPLSMAEAFF.

In its sample, this clonotype was seen a few times. The rearrangement links TRBV12-3 or TRBV12-4 to TRBJ1-1; D is undetermined. Trimming cost V 6 bases and J 1 base, with 9 bases left between them. The CDR3 is 13 amino acids. CDR3: CASRKTGNTEAFF. CDR3 nucleotides: TGTGCCAGCAGAAAGACGGGGAACACTGAAGCTTTCTTT.

This clonotype has more than one count but fewer than ten. The chain's CDR3 is CASSLSRTYNEQFF. The CDR3 DNA follows: TGTGCCAGCAGCTTAAGTCGGACCTACAATGAGCAGTTCTTC. This chain links TRBV7-2 with TRBJ2-1; D is uncertain. This CDR3 is built from 14 residues. V lost 2 bases and J 2 bases, leaving 7 bases between the germline ends. Germline assignment: CDR1 SGHTA and CDR2 FQGNSA.

V is TRBV7-9 and J is TRBJ1-5, with D uncertain. The V end was cut by 5 bases, the J end by 7 bases, with 15 bases between. Germline V gives CDR1 SEHNR, CDR2 FQNEAQ (reference sequence). The CDR3 is made up of 14 amino acids. The CDR3 spells CASSPAGSMQPQHF. The CDR3, as DNA: TGTGCCAGCAGCCCAGCGGGCAGTATGCAGCCCCAGCATTTT.

The V gene is TRBV4-1, the J gene TRBJ1-1, with D possibly matching TRBD1 (5 bases). Between the trimmed V and J ends, which lost 6 bases and 0 bases, there was a span of 14 bases. The germline CDR1 and CDR2 sequences are MGHRA and YSYEKL. The CDR3 is 15 amino acids. This CDR3 is CASRPPGTLNTEAFF. The CDR3 bases are TGCGCCAGCAGACCCCCCGGGACTTTGAACACTGAAGCTTTCTTT.

The CDR3 sequence is CAISDAREQFF. In DNA form, the CDR3 reads TGTGCCATCAGTGATGCCCGGGAGCAGTTCTTC. The chain recombines TRBV10-3 with TRBJ2-1; D ambiguous. Trimming took off 3 bases at V and 10 bases at J, with 7 bases between the two ends. CDR1 and CDR2 from the germline V gene are ENHRY and SYGVKD. This CDR3 has 11 residues.

In this sample, this clonotype turned up once. The rearrangement uses TRBV6-1 and TRBJ2-5, with TRBD1 matching over 7 bases. V lost 6 bases and J lost 1; bases outside the gene matches: 8. The CDR3 covers 15 residues. Germline V CDR1 and CDR2: MNHNS, SASEGT. CDR3 nucleotides: TGTGCCAGCAGCCAGACGACAGGGACCCAAGAGACCCAGTACTTC. It specifies CASSQTTGTQETQYF.

In this sample, this clonotype turned up many times. The chain couples TRBV7-2 to TRBJ2-5; D might be TRBD1 or TRBD2, each matching 5 bases. V gave up 5 bases and J gave up 5 bases, with 15 bases separating them. This CDR3 has 14 amino acids. Germline V gene lookup returns CDR1 SGHTA and CDR2 FQGNSA. Written as DNA, the CDR3 is TGTGCCAGCAGCCAGTACGGGGCCCCGGAGACCCAGTACTTC. Translated, it gives CASSQYGAPETQYF.

The chain links TRBV11-2 to TRBJ2-5; 7 bases fit TRBD2. The J segment lost 4 bases and the V segment lost 6 bases, leaving 8 bases of the junction unmatched. Germline CDR1 reads SGHAT; CDR2 reads FQNNGV. The CDR3 extends over 14 amino acids. The CDR3 DNA is TGTGCCAGCAGAATGGGGGGGGGGTCAGAGACCCAGTACTTC. Amino acids: CASRMGGGSETQYF. Full variable domain (missing parts from reference TRBV11-2 and TRBJ2-5): EAGVAQSPRYKIIEKRQSVAFWCNPISGHATLYWYQQILGQGPKLLIQFQNNGVVDDSQLPKDRFSAERLKGVDSTLKIQPAKLEDSAVYLCASRMGGGSETQYFGPGTRLLVL.

The chain links TRBV2 to TRBJ2-7; D call uncertain. Germline V CDR1 and CDR2: SNHLY, FYNNEI. There are 9 residues in the CDR3. The germline V and J ends were trimmed by 9 bases and 3 bases, with 3 bases remaining between them. CDR3 sequence reads: CARDYEQYF. CDR3 sequence (DNA): TGTGCCAGAGACTACGAGCAGTACTTC.

The V call is TRBV27, the J call TRBJ1-5; D is unclear. This CDR3 is built from 15 residues. The germline CDR1 and CDR2 sequences are MNHEY and SMNVEV (reference sequence). Between the trimmed V and J ends, which lost 0 bases and 3 bases, there was a span of 9 bases. The CDR3 bases are TGTGCCAGCAGTTTATCGTTTGGACCCAATCAGCCCCAGCATTTT. Protein: CASSLSFGPNQPQHF.

The CDR3 DNA sequence: TGTGCCAGCAGTAGGGAATTGTATTTT. Its protein product is CASSRELYF. The chain combines TRBV7-6 with TRBJ2-3; D is undetermined. The germline V gene encodes CDR1 SGHVS and CDR2 FNYEAQ. V was shortened by 6 bases and J by 14 bases, with 9 bases between the two germline ends. CDR3 length: 9 residues.

This clonotype was seen more than once but under ten times. The chain joins TRBV11-2 to TRBJ2-2, with 16 bases identical to TRBD2. CDR3 length: 17 amino acids. Germline V gives CDR1 SGHAT, CDR2 FQNNGV. The junction had 7 bases not matched to a gene; V was cut back by 5 bases and J by 7 bases. The CDR3: CASSLGLAGGPVGELFF. The CDR3 coding sequence is TGTGCCAGCAGCCTGGGACTAGCGGGAGGGCCGGTCGGGGAGCTGTTTTTT. Variable domain in full (rest from reference TRBV11-2 and TRBJ2-2): EAGVAQSPRYKIIEKRQSVAFWCNPISGHATLYWYQQILGQGPKLLIQFQNNGVVDDSQLPKDRFSAERLKGVDSTLKIQPAKLEDSAVYLCASSLGLAGGPVGELFFGEGSRLTVL.

This clonotype was detected only a few times. The chain employs TRBV4-1 and TRBJ2-7; 10 bases are a match to TRBD1. From germline, CDR1 is MGHRA and CDR2 YSYEKL. Trimming at V came to 1 base and at J to 7 bases, leaving 7 bases not matched to a gene. The CDR3 sequence is 15 residues long. The CDR3 spells CASSQGTGGRDEQYF. DNA for the CDR3: TGCGCCAGCAGCCAAGGGACAGGGGGACGTGATGAGCAGTACTTC.

This clonotype has just a few counts. The gene calls are TRBV10-3 and TRBJ2-7; D is uncertain. This CDR3 is 14 amino acids long. With 5 bases removed from V and 5 bases from J, the gap between germline ends came to 16 bases. The germline V gene has CDR1 ENHRY and CDR2 SYGVKD. CDR3 in DNA: TGTGCCATCAGTCTCACCACCAACCCGGACGAGCAGTACTTC. This codes for CAISLTTNPDEQYF.

V and J are TRBV28 and TRBJ1-5; D gene ambiguous. Trimming pared 5 bases from V and 5 bases from J, leaving 7 bases between. The V gene's germline CDR1 is MDHEN and CDR2 SYDVKM. The CDR3 spans 12 residues. The CDR3, as DNA: TGTGCCAGCAGTCCCCTTCATCAGCCCCAGCATTTT. This codes for CASSPLHQPQHF.

The rearrangement links TRBV7-8 to TRBJ1-2, with 7 bases matching TRBD1. This CDR3 comprises 17 residues. Germline CDR1 reads SGHVS; CDR2 reads FQNEAQ. V lost 4 bases, J lost 2 bases, and 13 bases stayed unmatched. The CDR3 sequence is CASSSDRAPIINYGYTF. The CDR3 nucleotides are TGTGCCAGCAGCTCCGACAGGGCCCCTATAATCAACTATGGCTACACCTTC. The full variable domain, with the rest looked up from reference TRBV7-8 and TRBJ1-2, is GAGVSQSPRYKVAKRGQDVALRCDPISGHVSLFWYQQALGQGPEFLTYFQNEAQLDKSGLPSDRFFAERPEGSVSTLKIQRTQQEDSAVYLCASSSDRAPIINYGYTFGSGTRLTVV.

The chain uses TRBV7-9 and TRBJ2-1; 8 nucleotides agree with TRBD2. From germline, CDR1 is SEHNR and CDR2 FQNEAQ (reference sequence). The CDR3 is 14 amino acids. The ends lost 3 bases at V and 7 bases at J; junction bases unmatched: 5. The CDR3 coding sequence is TGTGCCAGCAGCTTGCCCGGGAGGGGAAATGAGCAGTTCTTC. This codes for CASSLPGRGNEQFF.

This clonotype was recorded only once. The V call is TRBV6-1, the J call TRBJ1-4; D perhaps matches TRBD1 (6 bases). The CDR3 spans 20 residues. Trimming took 6 bases from V and 4 from J, leaving 30 bases between them. CDR1 is MNHNS and CDR2 is SASEGT in the germline V gene. CDR3 bases: TGTGCCAGCAGCAAGAGGATTCGGACAGAGAGTTTTCAGGTTAATGAAAAACTGTTTTTT. This sequence encodes CASSKRIRTESFQVNEKLFF.

The chain recombines TRBV6-2 or TRBV6-3 with TRBJ2-1; D is unresolved. Per the germline V gene, CDR1 is MNHEY and CDR2 is SVGEGT. Trimming took 5 bases from V and 4 from J, leaving 15 bases between them. This CDR3 comprises 15 residues. Written as DNA, the CDR3 is TGTGCCAGCAGTCCACGCTATCGCCTATACAATGAGCAGTTCTTC. This codes for CASSPRYRLYNEQFF.

The rearrangement joins TRBV19 to TRBJ1-6, with D maybe TRBD1 (6 bases). Germline lookup yields CDR1 LNHDA and CDR2 SQIVND (reference sequence). The V end was cut by 6 bases, the J end by 13 bases, with 19 bases between. This CDR3 spans 14 amino acids. CDR3 protein: CASRPRGGRPPLHF. The DNA for the CDR3 is TGTGCCAGTAGACCCCGGGGGGGCCGTCCCCCCCTCCACTTT.

The chain recombines TRBV6-1 with TRBJ2-3; a possible D gene is TRBD2 (6 bases). In germline, CDR1 is MNHNS, CDR2 SASEGT. The CDR3 contains 15 residues. V dropped 1 base and J dropped 3 bases, with 11 bases sitting between them. The CDR3 reads CASSEGGTDTDTQYF. As DNA, the CDR3 is TGTGCCAGCAGTGAAGGGGGGACTGATACAGATACGCAGTATTTT.

The chain uses TRBV5-1 and TRBJ2-1; TRBD2 is a possible D gene (6 bases). Trimming stripped 2 bases from V and 2 bases from J, with 17 bases between. The germline gives CDR1 SGHRS, CDR2 YFSETQ. CDR3 length: 17 residues. The DNA of the CDR3 is TGCGCCAGCAGCTTCGGTTTCCGGCGGGACGCCTACAATGAGCAGTTCTTC. Residues: CASSFGFRRDAYNEQFF.

The V gene is TRBV4-3, the J gene TRBJ2-7; TRBD2 matches at 11 bases. Germline V gene lookup returns CDR1 LGHNA and CDR2 YSLEER. J gave up 5 bases and V 3 bases, and 9 bases lay outside the gene matches. This CDR3 spans 16 amino acids. CDR3 nucleotides: TGCGCCAGCAGCCAGGCCCGGACTAGCGGGTACAACGAGCAGTACTTC. Translation: CASSQARTSGYNEQYF.

CDR3 sequence (DNA): TGCGCCAGCAGCCAAGAACCTCTCTGGGGTGAAAAACTGTTTTTT. This sequence encodes CASSQEPLWGEKLFF. J is TRBJ1-4 and V is TRBV4-1; D gene uncertain. V lost 0 bases to trimming and J lost 7 bases, with 12 bases between them. The germline V gene has CDR1 MGHRA and CDR2 YSYEKL. The CDR3 is 15 residues long.